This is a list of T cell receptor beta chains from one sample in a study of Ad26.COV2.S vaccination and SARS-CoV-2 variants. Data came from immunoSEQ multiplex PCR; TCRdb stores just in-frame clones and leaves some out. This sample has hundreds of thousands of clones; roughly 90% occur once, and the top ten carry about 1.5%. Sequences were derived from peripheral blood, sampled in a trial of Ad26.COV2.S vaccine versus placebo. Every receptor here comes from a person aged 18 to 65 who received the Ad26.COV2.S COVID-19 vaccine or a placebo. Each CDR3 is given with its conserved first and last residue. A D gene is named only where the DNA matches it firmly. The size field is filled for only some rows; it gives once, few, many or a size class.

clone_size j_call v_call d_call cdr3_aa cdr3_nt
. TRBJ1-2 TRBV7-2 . CASSLASQGLGYGYTF TGTGCCAGCAGCTTAGCTAGCCAGGGACTGGGCTATGGCTACACCTTC
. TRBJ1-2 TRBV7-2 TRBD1 CASSLEAGQGRGYTF TGTGCCAGCAGCTTAGAGGCTGGACAGGGGCGAGGCTACACCTTC
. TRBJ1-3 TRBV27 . CASSPRPPYSGNTIYF TGTGCCAGCAGCCCACGACCGCCCTACTCTGGAAACACCATATATTTT
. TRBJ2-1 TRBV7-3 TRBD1 CASSLDRGREQFF TGTGCCAGCAGCTTGGACAGGGGCAGGGAGCAGTTCTTC
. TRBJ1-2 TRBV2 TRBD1 CASNERGRDYGYTF TGTGCCAGCAATGAGAGGGGGCGCGACTATGGCTACACCTTC
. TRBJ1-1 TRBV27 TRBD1 CAIATGPSNTEAFF TGTGCCATCGCGACAGGGCCCTCGAACACTGAAGCTTTCTTT
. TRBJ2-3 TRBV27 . CASSTLMGADTQYF TGTGCCAGCAGTACCTTGATGGGCGCAGATACGCAGTATTTT
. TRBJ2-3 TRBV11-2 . CASSLGIKSTDTQYF TGTGCCAGCAGCTTGGGGATCAAGAGCACAGATACGCAGTATTTT
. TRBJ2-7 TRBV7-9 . CASSLGGGLFPYEQYF TGTGCCAGCAGCTTAGGTGGCGGTCTTTTTCCCTACGAGCAGTACTTC
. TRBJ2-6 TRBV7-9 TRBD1 CASSTAWMGTVPSGANVLTF TGTGCCAGCAGCACAGCTTGGATGGGGACAGTCCCCTCTGGGGCCAACGTCCTGACTTTC
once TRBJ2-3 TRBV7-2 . CASSLSRGSRTQYF TGTGCCAGCAGCTTAAGCAGGGGCTCCCGTACGCAGTATTTT
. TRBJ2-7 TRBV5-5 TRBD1 CASSPTAGTGGREQYF TGTGCCAGCAGCCCAACTGCCGGGACAGGGGGCCGGGAGCAGTACTTC
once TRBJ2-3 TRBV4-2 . CASSQDTQGRTDTQYF TGTGCCAGCAGCCAAGACACCCAGGGTCGCACAGATACGCAGTATTTT
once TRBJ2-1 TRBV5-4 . CASSFSQNKRPNEQFF TGTGCCAGCAGCTTTAGCCAGAACAAAAGGCCCAATGAGCAGTTCTTC
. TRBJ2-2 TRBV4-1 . CASSQDTYRQGRSAGELFF TGCGCCAGCAGCCAAGATACATATCGGCAGGGTCGGTCGGCCGGGGAGCTGTTTTTT
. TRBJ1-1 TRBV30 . CAWIPDRRRTEAFF TGTGCCTGGATCCCCGACAGGAGGAGGACTGAAGCTTTCTTT
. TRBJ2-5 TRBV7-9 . CASSLEGPVETQYF TGTGCCAGCAGCTTAGAAGGTCCCGTTGAGACCCAGTACTTC
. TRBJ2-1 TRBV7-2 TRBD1 CASRGTGYNEQFF TGTGCCAGCAGGGGGACAGGCTACAATGAGCAGTTCTTC
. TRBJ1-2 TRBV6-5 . CASSYRGGGRYGYTF TGTGCCAGCAGTTACCGGGGAGGGGGAAGATATGGCTACACCTTC
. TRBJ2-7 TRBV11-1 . CASSLLYSGSYEQYF TGTGCCAGCAGCCTTTTATACTCGGGGTCCTACGAGCAGTACTTC